This entry concerns a single TCR beta chain. The antigen is unknown. This sample stems from a study of shared clonotypes between healthy human individuals. The overall study: Donors, aged 18 to 49, were a couple of women and three men. Whole-study findings and limits: The generation probabilities recorded for non-shared clonotypes fell below those of clonotypes shared by all four donors. It was anticipated that sequencing depth would influence how many clonotypes donors shared.

Authors' analysis steps: ImmunoSEQ supplied junction-only sequences lacking quality scores, so filtering was different. Assay: immunoSEQ multiplex PCR; the TCRdb copy retains only in-frame clones and omits some. V, J and clone size are those of that table, while D and trimming were read from the DNA. The sample lists about 2.2 million clones, just under 95% seen once, with around 1.7% in the top ten. The CDR3 sequence is 17 residues long. The junction had 5 bases not matched to a gene; V was cut back by 2 bases and J by 1 base. Germline V gene data show CDR1 as MNHEY and CDR2 as SMNVEV (reference sequence). Naive CD8 cells lacked CD45RO, underwent positive selection for CCR7 and left out terminally differentiated effector memory CD45RA+ cells.

Sequences were obtained from naive CD8+ T cells from PBMCs. The clonotype was recovered from a man between 18 and 35 years old in good health. Some clones in this sample may be carry-over from other donors' samples. This chain joins TRBV27 and TRBJ2-1; the match to TRBD2 covers 10 bases. The CDR3 loop is CASSLTASGSSYNEQFF. In DNA, the CDR3 is TGTGCCAGCAGTTTAACGGCTAGCGGGAGTTCCTACAATGAGCAGTTCTTC.